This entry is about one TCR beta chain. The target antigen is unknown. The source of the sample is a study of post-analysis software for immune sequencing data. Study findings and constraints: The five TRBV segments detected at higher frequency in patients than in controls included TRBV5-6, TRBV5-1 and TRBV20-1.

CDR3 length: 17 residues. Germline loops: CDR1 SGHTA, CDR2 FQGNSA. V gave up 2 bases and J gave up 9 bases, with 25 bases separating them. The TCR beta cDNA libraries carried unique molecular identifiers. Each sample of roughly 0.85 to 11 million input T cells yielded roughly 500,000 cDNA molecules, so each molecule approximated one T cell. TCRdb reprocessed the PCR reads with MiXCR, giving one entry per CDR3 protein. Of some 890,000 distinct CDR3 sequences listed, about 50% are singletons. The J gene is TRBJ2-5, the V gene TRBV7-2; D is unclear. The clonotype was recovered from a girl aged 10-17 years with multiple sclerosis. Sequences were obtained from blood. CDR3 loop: CASSLFRGGWQDAAQYF. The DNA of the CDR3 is TGTGCCAGCAGCTTATTCCGCGGTGGGTGGCAGGACGCGGCCCAGTACTTC.